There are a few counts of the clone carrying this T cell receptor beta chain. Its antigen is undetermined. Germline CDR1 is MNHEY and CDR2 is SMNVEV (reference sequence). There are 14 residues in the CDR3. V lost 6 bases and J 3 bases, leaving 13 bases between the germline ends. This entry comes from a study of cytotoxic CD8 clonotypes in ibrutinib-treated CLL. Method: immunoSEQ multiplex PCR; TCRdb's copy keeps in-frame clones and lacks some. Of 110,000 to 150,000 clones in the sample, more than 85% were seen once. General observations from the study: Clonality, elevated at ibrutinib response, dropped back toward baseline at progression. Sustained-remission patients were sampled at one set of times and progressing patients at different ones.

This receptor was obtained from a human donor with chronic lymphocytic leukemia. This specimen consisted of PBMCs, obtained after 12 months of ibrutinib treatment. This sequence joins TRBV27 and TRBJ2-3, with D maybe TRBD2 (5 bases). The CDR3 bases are TGTGCCAGCAGCCTCGGAGGATGGACAGATACGCAGTATTTT. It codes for CASSLGGWTDTQYF.